This T cell receptor beta chain was documented in a study of blood T cell repertoires in COVID-19 (dated by TCRdb to about 2020). The study in broad terms: Samples from collaborators originated in the United States, Italy and Spain and spanned both the acute and convalescent phases of COVID-19. The material from the prospective study consisted of cDNA or gDNA derived from T cells, B-cell-depleted T cells, or PBMCs. Deeply sampled blood TCRbeta repertoires from subjects exposed to, actively infected with, or recovered from COVID-19 were included in the dataset. The repertoires were made available in a free public database intended to serve as a resource for research on the immune response to SARS-CoV-2. Samples were obtained from the ongoing ImmuneRACE study (first 160 participants) and from roughly 1,300 subjects provided by 6 global collaborators. Nearly every sample came with metadata listing a de-identified subject ID, COVID-19 status, age in years and sex. HLA class I and class II types, where available, came from metadata supplied by the sample provider rather than from assay-based typing. The paper as a whole reports these results and caveats: The amount of clinical and demographic metadata varied by source and participant and was provided uncurated.

Participants in the prospective study were enrolled through a virtual design, were aged roughly 18 to 95 years, and lived in 24 United States geographic areas. In the prospective study, cohorts were assigned on the basis of participant-reported clinical history obtained from a screening survey and a study questionnaire. ImmuneRACE Cohort 3 recovered participants were defined by two consecutive negative NP/OP PCR tests, healthcare professional clearance, or symptom resolution. Each participant in the prospective study had whole blood, serum and a nasopharyngeal or oropharyngeal swab collected by mobile phlebotomists. Participants in the prospective study had the option to provide additional blood draws and questionnaires over a roughly 2-month period. Before DNA extraction, blood samples from the prospective study were shipped at room temperature or frozen. V is reduced by 2 bases and J by 6 bases, leaving a spacing of 10 bases between them. The germline V gene encodes CDR1 SGHDN and CDR2 FVKESK. The CDR3 goes from the cysteine to the phenylalanine over 13 residues. Only the CDR3 region is kept as DNA, spanning 39 bases read in frame from base 1.

Details on this clone: Its antigen is still unknown. One base away there is no much larger clone; base qualities are not given.

TCRbeta CDR3 regions were amplified from genomic DNA by means of the immunoSEQ Assay, a bias-controlled multiplex PCR. The source study handled its data this way. The number of nucleated cells in each sample was estimated by amplification of reference gene primers within the assay. To quantify the absolute abundance of each unique TCRbeta CDR3 rearrangement, sequence reads were collapsed and filtered. For each sample, productive Simpson clonality was calculated by taking the square root of Simpson's diversity index across productive rearrangements. The table was pulled from immuneACCESS by TCRdb, which kept in-frame rearrangements only. Such tables lose some clones; where checked, under half of the loss comes from unresolved V genes, and the rest has no known cause. Clonal size and the V and J genes are those of that table, whereas D and trimming came from the DNA. Present in this sample are around 190,000 clones, about 90% of which were seen just once. The ten largest make up roughly 9% of the sample.

This clonotype was sampled from a young woman who had recovered from COVID-19. Sample: PBMCs or T cells enriched from blood (not recorded which). The sequence joins TRBV14 to TRBJ1-2, with an unclear D gene assignment. CDR3 loop: CASSQSPRNGYTF. The bases are TGTGCCAGCAGCCAATCGCCGAGGAATGGCTACACCTTC.